Shown below are 9 T cell receptor beta chains from a single sample sequenced in a study of blood T cell repertoires in COVID-19. Sequencing was performed with immunoSEQ multiplex PCR; in TCRdb, only in-frame clones are kept and a portion is missing. The sample consists of 150,000 to 200,000 clones, around nine tenths of them appearing once. Material for sequencing was peripheral blood. All receptors come from a man between 65 and 85 years old with acute or convalescent COVID-19.

The V gene is TRBV5-4, the J gene TRBJ2-3; a possible D gene is TRBD2 (5 bases). The CDR3 runs 16 residues. Germline CDR1 SGHNT, CDR2 YYREEE (reference sequence). The ends were cut back, 6 bases at V and 0 bases at J, with 17 bases in the middle. CDR3 region: CASTDPRRVSTDTQYF. The CDR3 bases are TGTGCCAGCACCGACCCTAGGCGGGTGAGCACAGATACGCAGTATTTT.

As DNA, the CDR3 is TGTGCCAGCAGCCAATCATCGAACACCGGGGAGCTGTTTTTT. Its translation is CASSQSSNTGELFF. The V and J genes are TRBV4-2 and TRBJ2-2; no reliable D call. Germline CDR1 and CDR2: LGHNA and YNFKEQ. The CDR3 consists of 14 residues. V lost 2 bases and J lost 0, with 4 bases in between.

The rearrangement links TRBV18 to TRBJ1-1; unclear D gene. The CDR3 contains 12 residues. The germline V gene has CDR1 KGHSH and CDR2 LQKENI. V was shortened by 4 bases and J by 8 bases, with 11 bases between the two germline ends. The CDR3 DNA reads as TGTGCCAGCTCACTAAACAGTCCCGAAGCTTTCTTT. Protein product: CASSLNSPEAFF.

As DNA, the CDR3 is TGTGCCAGCAGTGAAGCGGGCAGGGATGGCTACACCTTC. The encoded protein is CASSEAGRDGYTF. The chain uses TRBV6-1 and TRBJ1-2, with D perhaps matching TRBD1 (5 bases). The V gene lost 0 bases and the J gene lost 6 bases, with 8 bases spanning the gap. Germline V gene lookup returns CDR1 MNHNS and CDR2 SASEGT. The CDR3 extends over 13 amino acids.

This clone was found a few times. This chain uses TRBV24-1 with TRBJ2-5; 7 nucleotides match TRBD2. Germline loops: CDR1 KGHDR, CDR2 SFDVKD. J lost 5 bases, V lost 2 bases, and 1 base had no gene match. This CDR3 has 13 residues. CDR3 sequence reads: CATSDWGGETQYF. In DNA, the CDR3 is TGTGCCACCAGTGATTGGGGGGGGGAGACCCAGTACTTC.

The V call is TRBV3-1 (or the pseudogene TRBV3-2), the J call TRBJ2-5; weak D call: TRBD2 (5 bases). V was trimmed by 5 bases and J by 2 bases, leaving 12 bases between them. Per the germline V gene, CDR1 is LGHDT and CDR2 is YNNKEL (reference sequence). The CDR3 covers 14 residues. The DNA for the CDR3 is TGTGCCAGCAGCGCTTCGGGGATTCAAGAGACCCAGTACTTC. Protein product: CASSASGIQETQYF.

The chain uses TRBV18 and TRBJ1-5, with a possible D match to TRBD1 (6 bases). This CDR3 region has 14 residues. Germline V gene sequence: CDR1 KGHSH, CDR2 LQKENI. V dropped 3 bases and J dropped 12 bases, with 18 bases sitting between them. CDR3 nucleotide sequence: TGTGCCAGCTCACCCCCTGGGACACCCCAGGTCCAGCATTTT. This sequence encodes CASSPPGTPQVQHF. Full variable domain (outside the CDR3, taken from reference TRBV18 and TRBJ1-5): NAGVMQNPRHLVRRRGQEARLRCSPMKGHSHVYWYRQLPEEGLKFMVYLQKENIIDESGMPKERFSAEFPKEGPSILRIQQVVRGDSAAYFCASSPPGTPQVQHFGDGTRLSIL.

The chain links TRBV7-9 to TRBJ1-2; 7 bases agree with TRBD1. Losses at the gene ends were 8 bases for V and 13 bases for J; bases not matched to a gene: 7. This CDR3 contains 10 residues. The germline V gene encodes CDR1 SEHNR and CDR2 FQNEAQ (reference sequence). CDR3 nucleotide sequence: TGTGCCAGCGGCGGACAGGACCTCACCTTC. Encoded protein: CASGGQDLTF.

The J gene is TRBJ2-7, the V gene TRBV27, with 11 bases aligning to TRBD2. J lost 0 bases, V lost 7 bases, and 5 bases had no gene match. The V gene's germline CDR1 is MNHEY and CDR2 SMNVEV (reference sequence). The CDR3 contains 15 residues. The CDR3: CASIGLAGSSYEQYF. CDR3 DNA: TGTGCCAGCATCGGACTAGCGGGCAGCTCCTACGAGCAGTACTTC.